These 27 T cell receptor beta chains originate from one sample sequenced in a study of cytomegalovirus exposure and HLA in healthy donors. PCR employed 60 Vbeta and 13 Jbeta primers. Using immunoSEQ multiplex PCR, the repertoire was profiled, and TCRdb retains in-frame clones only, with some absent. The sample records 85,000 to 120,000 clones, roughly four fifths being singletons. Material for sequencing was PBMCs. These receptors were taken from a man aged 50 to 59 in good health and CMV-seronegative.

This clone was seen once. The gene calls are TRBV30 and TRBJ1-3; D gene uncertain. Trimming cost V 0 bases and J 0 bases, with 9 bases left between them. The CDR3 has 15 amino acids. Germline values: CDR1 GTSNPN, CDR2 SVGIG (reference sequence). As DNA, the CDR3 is TGTGCCTGGAGTGTACAGTCAGGCTCTGGAAACACCATATATTTT. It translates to CAWSVQSGSGNTIYF.

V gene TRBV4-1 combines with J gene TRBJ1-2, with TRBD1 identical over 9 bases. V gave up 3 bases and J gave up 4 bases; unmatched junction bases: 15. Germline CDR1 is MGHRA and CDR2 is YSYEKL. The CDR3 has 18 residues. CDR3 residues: CASSQTPGQGSMTYGYTF. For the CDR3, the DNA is TGCGCCAGCAGCCAGACACCGGGACAGGGAAGTATGACCTATGGCTACACCTTC.

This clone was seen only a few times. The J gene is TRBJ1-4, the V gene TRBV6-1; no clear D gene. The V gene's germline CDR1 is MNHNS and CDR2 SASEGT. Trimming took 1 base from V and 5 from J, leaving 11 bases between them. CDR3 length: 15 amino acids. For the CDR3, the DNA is TGTGCCAGCAGTGAAGTGGAGATTCTAAATGAAAAACTGTTTTTT. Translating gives CASSEVEILNEKLFF.

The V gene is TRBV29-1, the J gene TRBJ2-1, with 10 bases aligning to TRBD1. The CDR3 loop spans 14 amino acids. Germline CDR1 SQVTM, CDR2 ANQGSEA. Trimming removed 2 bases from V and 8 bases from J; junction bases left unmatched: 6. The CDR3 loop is CSVESDRGIYEQFF. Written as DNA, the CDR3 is TGCAGCGTTGAATCGGACAGGGGGATTTATGAGCAGTTCTTC.

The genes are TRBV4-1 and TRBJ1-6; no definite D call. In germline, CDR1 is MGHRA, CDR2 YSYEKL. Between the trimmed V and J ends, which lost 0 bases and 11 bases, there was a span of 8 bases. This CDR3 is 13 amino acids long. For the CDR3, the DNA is TGCGCCAGCAGCCAAGAAAACCGGGCACCCCTCCACTTT. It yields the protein CASSQENRAPLHF.

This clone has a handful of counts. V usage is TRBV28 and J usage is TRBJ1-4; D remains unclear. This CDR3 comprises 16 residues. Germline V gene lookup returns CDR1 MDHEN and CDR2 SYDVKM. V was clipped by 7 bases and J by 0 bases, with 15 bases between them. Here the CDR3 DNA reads TGTGCCAGCAAGCCTCCGGGGATCACAACTAATGAAAAACTGTTTTTT. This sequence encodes CASKPPGITTNEKLFF.

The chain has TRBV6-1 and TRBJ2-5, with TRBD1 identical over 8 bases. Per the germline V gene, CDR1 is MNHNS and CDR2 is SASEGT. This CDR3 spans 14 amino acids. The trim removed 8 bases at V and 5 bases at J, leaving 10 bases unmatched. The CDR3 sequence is CASGWTGSSETQYF. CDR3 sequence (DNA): TGTGCCAGCGGCTGGACAGGGAGTTCGGAGACCCAGTACTTC.

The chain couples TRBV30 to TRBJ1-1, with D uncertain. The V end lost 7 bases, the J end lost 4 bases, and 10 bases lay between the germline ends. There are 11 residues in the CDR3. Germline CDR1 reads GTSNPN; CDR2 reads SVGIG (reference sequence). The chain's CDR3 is CASASGTEAFF. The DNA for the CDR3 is TGTGCCTCCGCGTCGGGCACTGAAGCTTTCTTT.

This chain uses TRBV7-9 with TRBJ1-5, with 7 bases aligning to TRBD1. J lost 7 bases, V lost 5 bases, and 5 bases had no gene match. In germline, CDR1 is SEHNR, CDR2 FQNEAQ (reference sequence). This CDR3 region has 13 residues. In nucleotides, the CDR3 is TGTGCCAGCAGCCTAGACAGGGTACAGCCCCAGCATTTT. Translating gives CASSLDRVQPQHF.

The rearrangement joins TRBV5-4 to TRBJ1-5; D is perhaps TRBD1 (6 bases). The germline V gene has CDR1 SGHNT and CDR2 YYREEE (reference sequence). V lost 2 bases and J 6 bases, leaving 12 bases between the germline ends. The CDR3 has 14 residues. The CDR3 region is CASSLQGVSQPQHF. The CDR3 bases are TGTGCCAGCAGCTTACAGGGAGTGAGTCAGCCCCAGCATTTT.

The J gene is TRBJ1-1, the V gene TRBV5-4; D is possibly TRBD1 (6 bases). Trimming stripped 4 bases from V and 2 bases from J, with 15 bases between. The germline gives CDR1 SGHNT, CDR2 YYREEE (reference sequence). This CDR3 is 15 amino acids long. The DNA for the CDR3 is TGTGCCAGCAGCCCTGGACAGTCTACTAACACTGAAGCTTTCTTT. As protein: CASSPGQSTNTEAFF. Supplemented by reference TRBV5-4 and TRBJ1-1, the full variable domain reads ETGVTQSPTHLIKTRGQQVTLRCSSQSGHNTVSWYQQALGQGPQFIFQYYREEENGRGNFPPRFSGLQFPNYSSELNVNALELDDSALYLCASSPGQSTNTEAFFGQGTRLTVV.

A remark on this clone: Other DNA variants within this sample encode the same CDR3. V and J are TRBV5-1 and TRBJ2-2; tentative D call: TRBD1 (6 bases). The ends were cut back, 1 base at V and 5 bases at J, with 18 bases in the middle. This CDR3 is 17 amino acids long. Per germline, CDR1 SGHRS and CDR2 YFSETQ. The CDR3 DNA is TGCGCCAGCAGCTTGACCCTACAGGGTTTAAGAACCGGGGAGCTGTTTTTT. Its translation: CASSLTLQGLRTGELFF.

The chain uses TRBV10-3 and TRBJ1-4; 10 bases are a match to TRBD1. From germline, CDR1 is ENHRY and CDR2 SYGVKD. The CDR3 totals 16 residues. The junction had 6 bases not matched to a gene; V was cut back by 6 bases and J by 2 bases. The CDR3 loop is CAISSDRGQTNEKLFF. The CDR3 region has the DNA TGTGCCATCAGCAGCGACAGGGGGCAGACTAATGAAAAACTGTTTTTT.

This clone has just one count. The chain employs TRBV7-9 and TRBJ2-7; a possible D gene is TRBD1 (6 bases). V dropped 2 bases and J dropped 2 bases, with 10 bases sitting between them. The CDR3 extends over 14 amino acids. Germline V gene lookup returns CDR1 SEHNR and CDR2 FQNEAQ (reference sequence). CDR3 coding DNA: TGTGCCAGCAGCTTACGCACAGGGACCTACGAGCAGTACTTC. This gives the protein CASSLRTGTYEQYF.

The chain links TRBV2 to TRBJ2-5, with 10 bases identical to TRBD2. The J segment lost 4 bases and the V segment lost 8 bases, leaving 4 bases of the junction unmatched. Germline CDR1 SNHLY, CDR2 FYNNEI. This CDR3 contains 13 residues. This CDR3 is CASLASGGETQYF. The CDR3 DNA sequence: TGTGCCAGCTTAGCTAGCGGGGGAGAGACCCAGTACTTC. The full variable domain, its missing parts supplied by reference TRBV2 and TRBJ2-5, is EPEVTQTPSHQVTQMGQEVILRCVPISNHLYFYWYRQILGQKVEFLVSFYNNEISEKSEIFDDQFSVERPDGSNFTLKIRSTKLEDSAMYFCASLASGGETQYFGPGTRLLVL.

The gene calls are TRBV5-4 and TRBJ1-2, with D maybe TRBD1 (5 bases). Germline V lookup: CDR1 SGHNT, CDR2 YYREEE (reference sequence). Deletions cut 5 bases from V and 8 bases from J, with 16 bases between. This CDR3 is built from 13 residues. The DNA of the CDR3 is TGTGCCAGCAGGAATAGCAGGGATGTCGGCTACACCTTC. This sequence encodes CASRNSRDVGYTF.

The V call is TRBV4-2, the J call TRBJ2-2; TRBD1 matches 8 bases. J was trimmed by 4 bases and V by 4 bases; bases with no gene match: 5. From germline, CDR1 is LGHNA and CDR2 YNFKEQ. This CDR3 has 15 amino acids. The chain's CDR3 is CASSLGQGGTGELFF. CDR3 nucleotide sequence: TGTGCCAGCAGCCTTGGACAGGGAGGCACCGGGGAGCTGTTTTTT.

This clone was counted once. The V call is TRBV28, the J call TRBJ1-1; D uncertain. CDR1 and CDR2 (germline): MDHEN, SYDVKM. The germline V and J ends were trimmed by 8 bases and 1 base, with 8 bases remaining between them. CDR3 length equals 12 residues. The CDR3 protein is CASDNWNTEAFF. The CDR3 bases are TGTGCCAGCGACAACTGGAACACTGAAGCTTTCTTT. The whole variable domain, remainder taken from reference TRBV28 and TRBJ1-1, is DVKVTQSSRYLVKRTGEKVFLECVQDMDHENMFWYRQDPGLGLRLIYFSYDVKMKEKGDIPEGYSVSREKKERFSLILESASTNQTSMYLCASDNWNTEAFFGQGTRLTVV.

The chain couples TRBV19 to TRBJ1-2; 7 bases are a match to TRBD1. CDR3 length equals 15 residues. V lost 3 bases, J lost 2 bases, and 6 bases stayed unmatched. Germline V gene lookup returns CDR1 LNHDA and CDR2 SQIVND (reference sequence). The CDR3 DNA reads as TGTGCCAGTAGTATTACTGGGACAGAGAACTATGGCTACACCTTC. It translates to CASSITGTENYGYTF.

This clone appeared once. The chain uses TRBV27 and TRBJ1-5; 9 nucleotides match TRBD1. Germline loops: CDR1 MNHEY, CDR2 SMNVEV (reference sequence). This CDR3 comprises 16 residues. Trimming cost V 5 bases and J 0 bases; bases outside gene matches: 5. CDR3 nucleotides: TGTGCCAGCAGTGTACGACAGGGGGGTAGCAATCAGCCCCAGCATTTT. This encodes CASSVRQGGSNQPQHF.

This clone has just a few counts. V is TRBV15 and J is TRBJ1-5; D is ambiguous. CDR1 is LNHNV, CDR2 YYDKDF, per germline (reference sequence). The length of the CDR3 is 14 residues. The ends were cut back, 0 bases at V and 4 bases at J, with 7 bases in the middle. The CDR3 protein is CATSRDPGNQPQHF. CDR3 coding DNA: TGTGCCACCAGCAGAGATCCGGGGAATCAGCCCCAGCATTTT.

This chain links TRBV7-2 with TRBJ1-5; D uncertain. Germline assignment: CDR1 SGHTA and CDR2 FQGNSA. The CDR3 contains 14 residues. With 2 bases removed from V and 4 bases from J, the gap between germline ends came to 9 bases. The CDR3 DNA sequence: TGTGCCAGCAGCTTAACGTTCGGGAATCAGCCCCAGCATTTT. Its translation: CASSLTFGNQPQHF.

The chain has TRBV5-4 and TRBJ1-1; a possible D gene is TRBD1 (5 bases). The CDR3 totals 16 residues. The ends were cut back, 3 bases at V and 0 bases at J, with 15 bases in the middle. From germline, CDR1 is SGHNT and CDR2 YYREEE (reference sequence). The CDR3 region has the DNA TGTGCCAGCAGCTGGCGGCAGGGAACCCTGAACACTGAAGCTTTCTTT. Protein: CASSWRQGTLNTEAFF.

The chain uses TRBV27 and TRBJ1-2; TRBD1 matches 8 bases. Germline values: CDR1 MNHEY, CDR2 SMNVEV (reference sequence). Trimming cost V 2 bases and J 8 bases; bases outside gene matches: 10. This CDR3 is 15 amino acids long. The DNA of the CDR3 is TGTGCCAGCAGTTTACAGGGGGCGAAACTTCGCGGCTACACCTTC. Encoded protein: CASSLQGAKLRGYTF.

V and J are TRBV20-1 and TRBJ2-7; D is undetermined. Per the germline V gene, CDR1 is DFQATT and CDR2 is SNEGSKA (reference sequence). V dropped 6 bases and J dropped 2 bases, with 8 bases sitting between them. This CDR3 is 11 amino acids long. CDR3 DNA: TGCAGTGCCAGCGCGCCCTACGAGCAGTACTTC. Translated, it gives CSASAPYEQYF.

The CDR3 DNA is TGTGCCAGCAGCACTACCCCTTCCTACGAGCAGTACGTC. It codes for CASSTTPSYEQYV. This chain connects TRBV5-5 to TRBJ2-7; no clear D. Germline CDR1 is SGHKS and CDR2 is YYEKEE (reference sequence). The length of the CDR3 is 13 residues. The ends were cut back, 4 bases at V and 1 base at J, with 9 bases in the middle.

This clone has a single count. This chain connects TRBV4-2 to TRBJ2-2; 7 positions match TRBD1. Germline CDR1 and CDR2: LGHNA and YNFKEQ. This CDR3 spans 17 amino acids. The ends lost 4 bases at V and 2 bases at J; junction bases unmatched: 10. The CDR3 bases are TGTGCCAGCAGCCCTGTTTCCGGGACAGTTAACACCGGGGAGCTGTTTTTT. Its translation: CASSPVSGTVNTGELFF.